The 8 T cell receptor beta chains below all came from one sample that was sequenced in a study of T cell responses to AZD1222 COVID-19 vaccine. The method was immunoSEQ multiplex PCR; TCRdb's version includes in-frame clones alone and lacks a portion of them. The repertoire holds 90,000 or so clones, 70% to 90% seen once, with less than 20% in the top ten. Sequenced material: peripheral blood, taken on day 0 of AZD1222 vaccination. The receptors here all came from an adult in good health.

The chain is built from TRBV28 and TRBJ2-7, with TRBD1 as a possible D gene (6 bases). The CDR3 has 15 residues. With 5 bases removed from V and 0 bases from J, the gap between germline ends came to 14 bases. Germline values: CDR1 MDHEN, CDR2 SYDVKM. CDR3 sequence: CASSPLRGSSYEQYF. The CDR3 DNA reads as TGTGCCAGCAGTCCCCTGAGGGGGAGCTCCTACGAGCAGTACTTC.

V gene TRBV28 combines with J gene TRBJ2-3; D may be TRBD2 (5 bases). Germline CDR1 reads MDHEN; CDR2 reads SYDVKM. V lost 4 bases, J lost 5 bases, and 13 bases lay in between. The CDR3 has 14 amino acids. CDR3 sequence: CASSSGGAVDTQYF. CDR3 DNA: TGTGCCAGCAGTTCAGGAGGCGCGGTAGATACGCAGTATTTT.

The chain's CDR3 is CASSAPVRGSYEQYF. The CDR3 bases are TGTGCCAGCAGCGCCCCTGTGCGGGGGTCCTACGAGCAGTACTTC. The chain joins TRBV7-2 to TRBJ2-7, with 7 positions matching TRBD2. In germline, CDR1 is SGHTA, CDR2 FQGNSA. This CDR3 has 15 residues. Trimming removed 5 bases from V and 1 base from J; junction bases left unmatched: 8.

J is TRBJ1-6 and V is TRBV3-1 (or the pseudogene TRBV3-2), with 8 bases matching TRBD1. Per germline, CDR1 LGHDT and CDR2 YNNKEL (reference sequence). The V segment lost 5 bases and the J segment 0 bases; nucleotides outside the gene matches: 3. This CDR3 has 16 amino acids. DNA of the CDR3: TGTGCCAGCAGCGAAGGACAGGGCTCCTATAATTCACCCCTCCACTTT. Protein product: CASSEGQGSYNSPLHF.

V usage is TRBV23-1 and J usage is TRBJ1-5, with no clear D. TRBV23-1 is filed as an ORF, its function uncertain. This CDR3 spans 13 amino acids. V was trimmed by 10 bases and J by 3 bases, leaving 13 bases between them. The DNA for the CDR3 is TGCGCCAACCGAGGGAATATCAATCAGCCCCAGCATTTT. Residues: CANRGNINQPQHF.

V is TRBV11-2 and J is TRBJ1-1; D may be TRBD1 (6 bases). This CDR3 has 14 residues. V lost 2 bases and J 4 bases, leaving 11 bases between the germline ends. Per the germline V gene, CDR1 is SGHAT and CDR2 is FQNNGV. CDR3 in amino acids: CASSLSGGITEAFF. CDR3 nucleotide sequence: TGTGCCAGCAGCTTATCGGGGGGCATCACTGAAGCTTTCTTT.

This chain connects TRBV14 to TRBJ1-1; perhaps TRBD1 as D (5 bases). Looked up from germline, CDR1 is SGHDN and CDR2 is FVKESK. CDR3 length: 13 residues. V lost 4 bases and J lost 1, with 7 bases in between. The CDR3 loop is CASSLDRNTEAFF. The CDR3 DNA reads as TGTGCCAGCAGCCTCGACAGGAACACTGAAGCTTTCTTT.

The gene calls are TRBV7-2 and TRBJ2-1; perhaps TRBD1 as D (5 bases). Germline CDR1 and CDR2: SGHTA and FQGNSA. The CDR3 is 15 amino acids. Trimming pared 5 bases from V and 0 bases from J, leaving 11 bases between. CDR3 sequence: CASSPDRSSYNEQFF. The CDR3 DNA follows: TGTGCCAGCAGCCCAGACAGAAGCTCCTACAATGAGCAGTTCTTC.